This T cell receptor beta chain was retrieved from a study of early T cells in non-severe SARS-CoV-2 infection. Each cDNA molecule carried a unique molecular identifier. Each CDR3 protein gets one entry after TCRdb re-called the 5' RACE reads with MiXCR. The sample yields 40,000 to 50,000 distinct CDR3 sequences, roughly 5.4% seen once. The sequencing used whole blood, collected at baseline. The TCR was taken from an adult who was a healthcare worker with PCR-confirmed SARS-CoV-2 infection or an uninfected control (not recorded which).

The CDR3 nucleotides are TGTGCCAGCAGCTTGGTCCAGGGCGATGGAAACACCATATATTTT. This sequence encodes CASSLVQGDGNTIYF. The rearrangement links TRBV5-6 to TRBJ1-3; D is possibly TRBD1 (5 bases). Between the trimmed V and J ends, which lost 0 bases and 3 bases, there was a span of 10 bases. The CDR3 totals 15 residues. From germline, CDR1 is SGHDT and CDR2 YYEEEE.